The clone carrying this T cell receptor beta chain was detected only once. Its antigen remains unknown. This record belongs to a study of OX40 agonist ivuxolimab in advanced cancers. As for the study in general: An anti-OX40 (CD134) antibody with agonistic activity, ivuxolimab, was administered to patients. Partial responses, seen in three patients, involved one hepatocellular carcinoma and two cutaneous melanomas. Overall study findings and caveats: Among some nonresponders, normalized T-cell clonal expansion was also low. At 0.1 to 3.0 mg/kg and by week 6, CD4+ and CD8+ T cells in the blood had expanded clonally.

From germline, CDR1 is LGHNA and CDR2 YNFKEQ. This CDR3 has 15 amino acids. Trimming removed 0 bases from V and 3 bases from J, with 11 bases in between. The protocol was immunoSEQ multiplex PCR, while the TCRdb copy is restricted to in-frame clones and leaves out a portion. Among approximately 50,000 clones listed, around 85% were seen once. The V and J genes are TRBV4-2 and TRBJ2-5; D call uncertain. This sequence was found in an adult with an advanced solid tumor such as melanoma, head and neck, liver or kidney cancer. Material: CD4+ or CD8+ T cells sorted from blood, obtained in a trial of the OX40 agonist ivuxolimab. The CDR3 region is CASSQDRRTEETQYF. Written as DNA, the CDR3 is TGTGCCAGCAGCCAAGACCGACGAACCGAAGAGACCCAGTACTTC.